This T cell receptor (beta chain) was captured by sequencing in a study of CD8 T cells in ankylosing spondylitis. With respect to this clonotype: As yet, its antigen is unknown.

This CDR3 contains 13 residues. The V and J ends lost 0 bases and 15 bases respectively, with 15 bases between them. Germline V lookup: CDR1 MNHEY, CDR2 SVGAGI. Study-level results: Disease-linked clones, CD8+, were relatively rare in peripheral blood. There was reportedly significant enrichment of clones that were disease-linked in matched ankylosing spondylitis synovial fluid. A TCR beta motif of 8 or 9 highly homologous variants appeared characteristic of ankylosing spondylitis blood.

The authors made TCR beta libraries by quantitative 5'-RACE with molecular barcodes. MiXCR, run by TCRdb on the 5' RACE reads, gives a single entry per CDR3 protein. Found here are some 400,000 distinct CDR3 sequences, about 22% of them singletons; the top ten hold around 16%. The clonotype comes from a male donor with ankylosing spondylitis. Material: blood, either unsorted or a sorted T cell fraction (not recorded which). This chain uses TRBV6-5 with TRBJ2-4, with D tentatively TRBD1 (6 bases). The CDR3 region has the DNA TGTGCCAGCAGTTACTCAGAAAGGGGGTCGCGGTACTTC. Protein sequence: CASSYSERGSRYF.